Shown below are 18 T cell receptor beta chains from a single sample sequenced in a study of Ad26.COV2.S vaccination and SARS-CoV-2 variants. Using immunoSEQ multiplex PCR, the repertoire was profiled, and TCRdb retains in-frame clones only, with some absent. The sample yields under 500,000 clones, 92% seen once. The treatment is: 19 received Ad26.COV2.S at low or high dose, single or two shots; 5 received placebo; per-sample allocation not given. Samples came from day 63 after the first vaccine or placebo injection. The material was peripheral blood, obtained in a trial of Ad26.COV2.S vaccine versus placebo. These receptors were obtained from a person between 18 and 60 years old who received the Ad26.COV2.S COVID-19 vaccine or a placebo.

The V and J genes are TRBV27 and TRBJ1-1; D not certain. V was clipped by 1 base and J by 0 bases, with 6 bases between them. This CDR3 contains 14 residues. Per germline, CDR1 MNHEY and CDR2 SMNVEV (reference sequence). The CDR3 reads CASSLYGVNTEAFF. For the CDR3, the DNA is TGTGCCAGCAGTTTATACGGGGTGAACACTGAAGCTTTCTTT.

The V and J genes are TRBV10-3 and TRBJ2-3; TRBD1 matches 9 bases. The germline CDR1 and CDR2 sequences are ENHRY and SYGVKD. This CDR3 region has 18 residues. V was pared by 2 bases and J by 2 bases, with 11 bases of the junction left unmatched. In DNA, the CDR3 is TGTGCCATCAGTGAGCTGGTACCGGGACAGGGTTTCACAGATACGCAGTATTTT. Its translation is CAISELVPGQGFTDTQYF.

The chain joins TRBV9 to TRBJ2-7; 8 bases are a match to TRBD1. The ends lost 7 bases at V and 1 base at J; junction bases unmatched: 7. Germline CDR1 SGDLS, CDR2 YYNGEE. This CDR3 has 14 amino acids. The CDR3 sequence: CASPQQGDSYEQYF. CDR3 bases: TGTGCCAGCCCCCAACAGGGGGATTCCTACGAGCAGTACTTC.

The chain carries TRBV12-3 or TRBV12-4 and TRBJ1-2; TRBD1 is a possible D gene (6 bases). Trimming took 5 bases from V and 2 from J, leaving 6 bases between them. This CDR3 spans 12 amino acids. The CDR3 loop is CASSQGNYGYTF. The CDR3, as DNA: TGTGCCAGCAGTCAGGGGAACTATGGCTACACCTTC.

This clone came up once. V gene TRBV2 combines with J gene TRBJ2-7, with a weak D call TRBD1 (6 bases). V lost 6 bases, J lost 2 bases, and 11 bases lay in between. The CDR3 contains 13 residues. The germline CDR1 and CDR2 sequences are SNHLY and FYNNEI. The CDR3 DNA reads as TGTGCCAGCAGCCCGGACAGAGCCTACGAGCAGTACTTC. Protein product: CASSPDRAYEQYF.

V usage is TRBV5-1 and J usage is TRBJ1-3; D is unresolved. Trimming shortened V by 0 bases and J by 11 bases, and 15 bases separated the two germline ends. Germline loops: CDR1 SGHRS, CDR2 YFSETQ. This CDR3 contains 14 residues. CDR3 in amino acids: CASSLGSPDDAIYF. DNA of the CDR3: TGCGCCAGCAGCTTGGGCAGCCCAGATGATGCCATATATTTT. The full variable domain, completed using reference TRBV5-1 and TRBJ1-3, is KAGVTQTPRYLIKTRGQQVTLSCSPISGHRSVSWYQQTPGQGLQFLFEYFSETQRNKGNFPGRFSGRQFSNSRSEMNVSTLELGDSALYLCASSLGSPDDAIYFGEGSWLTVV.

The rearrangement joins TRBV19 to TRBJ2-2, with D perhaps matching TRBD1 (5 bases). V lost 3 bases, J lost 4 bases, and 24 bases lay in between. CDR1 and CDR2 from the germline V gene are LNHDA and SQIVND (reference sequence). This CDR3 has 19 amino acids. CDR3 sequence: CASSIESGRLSRATGELFF. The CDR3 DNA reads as TGTGCCAGTAGTATTGAGTCCGGCCGTCTCTCCAGGGCCACCGGGGAGCTGTTTTTT.

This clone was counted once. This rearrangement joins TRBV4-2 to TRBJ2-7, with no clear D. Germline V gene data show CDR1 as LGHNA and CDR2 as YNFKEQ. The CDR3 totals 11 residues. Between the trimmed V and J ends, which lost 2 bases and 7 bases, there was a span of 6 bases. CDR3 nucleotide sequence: TGTGCCAGCAGCCAATCAGCGGAGCAGTACTTC. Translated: CASSQSAEQYF.

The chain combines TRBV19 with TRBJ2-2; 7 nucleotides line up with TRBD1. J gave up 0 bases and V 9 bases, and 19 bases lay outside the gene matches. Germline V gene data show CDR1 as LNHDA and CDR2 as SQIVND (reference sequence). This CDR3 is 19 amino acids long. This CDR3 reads CASAGSGTALGANTGELFF. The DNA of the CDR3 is TGTGCCAGCGCCGGATCCGGGACAGCTCTTGGCGCGAACACCGGGGAGCTGTTTTTT.

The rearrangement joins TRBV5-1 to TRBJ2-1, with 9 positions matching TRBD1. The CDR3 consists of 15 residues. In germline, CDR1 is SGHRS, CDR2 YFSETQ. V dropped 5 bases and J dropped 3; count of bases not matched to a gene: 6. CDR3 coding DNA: TGCGCCAGCAGGCCCGGGACAGGGTTCTACAATGAGCAGTTCTTC. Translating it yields CASRPGTGFYNEQFF.

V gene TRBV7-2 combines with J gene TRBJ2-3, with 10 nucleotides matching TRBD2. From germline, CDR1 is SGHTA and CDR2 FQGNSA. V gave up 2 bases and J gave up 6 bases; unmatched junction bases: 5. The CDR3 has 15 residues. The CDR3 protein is CASSLLAGVLDTQYF. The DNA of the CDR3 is TGTGCCAGCAGCTTACTAGCGGGGGTGTTGGATACGCAGTATTTT.

The DNA for the CDR3 is TGTGCCAGCAGCGCTCCTCCTGCCGATGGAAACACCATATATTTT. Translation: CASSAPPADGNTIYF. The rearrangement links TRBV7-9 to TRBJ1-3; D is undetermined. Looked up from germline, CDR1 is SEHNR and CDR2 is FQNEAQ (reference sequence). The CDR3 consists of 15 residues. The V end lost 5 bases, the J end lost 3 bases, and 14 bases lay between the germline ends.

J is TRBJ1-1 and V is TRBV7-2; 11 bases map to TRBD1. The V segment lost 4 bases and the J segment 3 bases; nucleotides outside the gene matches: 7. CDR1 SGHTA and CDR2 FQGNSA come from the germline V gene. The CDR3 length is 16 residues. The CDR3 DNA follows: TGTGCCAGCAGCTGGACAGGGGGCGCTTTGGACACTGAAGCTTTCTTT. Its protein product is CASSWTGGALDTEAFF.

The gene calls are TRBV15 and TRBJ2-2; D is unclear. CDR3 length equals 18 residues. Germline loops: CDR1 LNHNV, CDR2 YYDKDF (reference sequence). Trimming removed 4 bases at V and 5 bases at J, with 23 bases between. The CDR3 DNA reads TGTGCCACCAGCAAAAAACGTCAGGCCCCTGGGCGGACCGGGGAGCTGTTTTTT. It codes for CATSKKRQAPGRTGELFF.

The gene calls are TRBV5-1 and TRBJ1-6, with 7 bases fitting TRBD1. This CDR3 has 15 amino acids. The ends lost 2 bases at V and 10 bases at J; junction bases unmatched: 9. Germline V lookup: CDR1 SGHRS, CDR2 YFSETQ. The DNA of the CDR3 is TGCGCCAGCAGCTTATCGACGACAGGGCAATCACCCCTCCACTTT. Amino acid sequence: CASSLSTTGQSPLHF.

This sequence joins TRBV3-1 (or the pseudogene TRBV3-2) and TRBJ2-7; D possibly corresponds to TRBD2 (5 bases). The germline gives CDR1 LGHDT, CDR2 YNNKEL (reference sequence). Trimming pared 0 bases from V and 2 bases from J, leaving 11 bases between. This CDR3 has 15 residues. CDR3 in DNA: TGTGCCAGCAGCCAAGATACCATGGGAGCCTACGAGCAGTACTTC. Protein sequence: CASSQDTMGAYEQYF.

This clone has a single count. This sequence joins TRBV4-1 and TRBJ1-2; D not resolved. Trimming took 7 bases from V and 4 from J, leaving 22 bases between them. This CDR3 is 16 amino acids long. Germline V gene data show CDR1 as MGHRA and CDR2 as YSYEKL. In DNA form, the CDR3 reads TGCGCCAGCAACTCTGAGCCTGCCCTCGTTTCCTATGGCTACACCTTC. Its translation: CASNSEPALVSYGYTF.

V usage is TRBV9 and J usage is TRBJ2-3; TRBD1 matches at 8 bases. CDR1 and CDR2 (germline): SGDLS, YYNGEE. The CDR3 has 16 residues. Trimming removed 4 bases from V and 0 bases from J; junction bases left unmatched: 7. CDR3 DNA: TGTGCCAGCAGCACCTCAGGGGGCCGCAGCACAGATACGCAGTATTTT. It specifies CASSTSGGRSTDTQYF.